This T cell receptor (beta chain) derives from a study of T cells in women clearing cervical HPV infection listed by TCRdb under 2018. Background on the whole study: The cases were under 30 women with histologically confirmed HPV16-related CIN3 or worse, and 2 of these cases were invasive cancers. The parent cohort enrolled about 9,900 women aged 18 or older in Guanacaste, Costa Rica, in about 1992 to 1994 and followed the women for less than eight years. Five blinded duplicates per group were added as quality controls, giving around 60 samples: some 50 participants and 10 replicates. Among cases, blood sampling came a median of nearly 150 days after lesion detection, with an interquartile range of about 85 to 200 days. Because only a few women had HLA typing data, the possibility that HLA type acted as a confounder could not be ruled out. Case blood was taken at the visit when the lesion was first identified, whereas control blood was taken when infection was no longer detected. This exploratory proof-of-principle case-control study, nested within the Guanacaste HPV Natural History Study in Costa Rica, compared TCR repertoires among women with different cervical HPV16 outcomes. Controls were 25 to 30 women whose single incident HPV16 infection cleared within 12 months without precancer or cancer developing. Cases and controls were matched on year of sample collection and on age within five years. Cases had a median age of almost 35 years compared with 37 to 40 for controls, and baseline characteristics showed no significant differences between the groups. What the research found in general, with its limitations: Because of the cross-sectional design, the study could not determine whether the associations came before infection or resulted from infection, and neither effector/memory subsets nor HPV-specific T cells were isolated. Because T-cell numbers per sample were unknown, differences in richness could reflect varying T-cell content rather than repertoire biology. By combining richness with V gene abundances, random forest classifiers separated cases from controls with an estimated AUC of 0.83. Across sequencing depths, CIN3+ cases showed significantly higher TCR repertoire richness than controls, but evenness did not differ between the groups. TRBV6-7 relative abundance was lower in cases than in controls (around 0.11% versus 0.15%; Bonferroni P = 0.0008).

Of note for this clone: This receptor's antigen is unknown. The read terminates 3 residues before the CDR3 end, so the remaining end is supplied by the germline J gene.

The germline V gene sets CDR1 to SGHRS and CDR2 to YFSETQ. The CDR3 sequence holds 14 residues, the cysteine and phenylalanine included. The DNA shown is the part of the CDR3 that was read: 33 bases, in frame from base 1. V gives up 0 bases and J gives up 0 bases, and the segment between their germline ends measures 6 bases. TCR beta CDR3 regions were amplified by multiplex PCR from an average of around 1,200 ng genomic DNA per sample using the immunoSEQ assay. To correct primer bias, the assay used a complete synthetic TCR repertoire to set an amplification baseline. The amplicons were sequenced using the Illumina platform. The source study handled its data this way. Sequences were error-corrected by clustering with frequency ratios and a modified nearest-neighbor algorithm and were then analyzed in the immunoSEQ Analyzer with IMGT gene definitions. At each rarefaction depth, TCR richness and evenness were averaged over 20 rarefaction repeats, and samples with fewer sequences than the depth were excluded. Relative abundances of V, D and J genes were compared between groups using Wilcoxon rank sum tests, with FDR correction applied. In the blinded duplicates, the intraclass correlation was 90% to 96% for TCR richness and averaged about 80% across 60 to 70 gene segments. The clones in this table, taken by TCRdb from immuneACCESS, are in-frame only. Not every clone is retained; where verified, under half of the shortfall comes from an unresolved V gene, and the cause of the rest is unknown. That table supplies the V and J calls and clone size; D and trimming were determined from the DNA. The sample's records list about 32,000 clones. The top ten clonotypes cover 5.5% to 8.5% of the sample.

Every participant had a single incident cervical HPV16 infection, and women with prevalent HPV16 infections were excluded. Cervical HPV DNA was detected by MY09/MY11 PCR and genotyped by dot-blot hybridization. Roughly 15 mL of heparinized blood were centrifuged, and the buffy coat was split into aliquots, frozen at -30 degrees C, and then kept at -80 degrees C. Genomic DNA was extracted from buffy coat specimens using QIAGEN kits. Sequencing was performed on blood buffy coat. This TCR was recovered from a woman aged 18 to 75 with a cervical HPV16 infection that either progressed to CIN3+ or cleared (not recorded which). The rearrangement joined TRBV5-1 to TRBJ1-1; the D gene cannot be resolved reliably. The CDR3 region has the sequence CASSLAVVNTEAFF. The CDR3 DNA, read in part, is TGCGCCAGCAGCTTGGCCGTAGTGAACACTGAA.